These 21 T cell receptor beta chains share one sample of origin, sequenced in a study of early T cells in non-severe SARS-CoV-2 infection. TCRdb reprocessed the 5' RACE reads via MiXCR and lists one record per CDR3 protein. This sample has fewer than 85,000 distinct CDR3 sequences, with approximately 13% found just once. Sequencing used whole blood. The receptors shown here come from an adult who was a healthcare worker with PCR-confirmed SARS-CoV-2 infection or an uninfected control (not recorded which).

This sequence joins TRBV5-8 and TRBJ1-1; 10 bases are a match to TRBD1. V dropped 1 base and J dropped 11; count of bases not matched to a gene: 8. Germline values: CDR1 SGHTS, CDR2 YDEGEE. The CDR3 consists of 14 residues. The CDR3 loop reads CASSLMTGGLRAFF. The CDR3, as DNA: TGTGCCAGCAGCTTGATGACAGGGGGCCTAAGGGCTTTCTTT.

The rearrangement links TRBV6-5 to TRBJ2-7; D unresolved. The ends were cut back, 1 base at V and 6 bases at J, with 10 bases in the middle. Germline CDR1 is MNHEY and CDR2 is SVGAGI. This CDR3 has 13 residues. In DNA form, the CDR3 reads TGTGCCAGCAGTTACTTTGACTCGACCGAGCAGTACTTC. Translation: CASSYFDSTEQYF.

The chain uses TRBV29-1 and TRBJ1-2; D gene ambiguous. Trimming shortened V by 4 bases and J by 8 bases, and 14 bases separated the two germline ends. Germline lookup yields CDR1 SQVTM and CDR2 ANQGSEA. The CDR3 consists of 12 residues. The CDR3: CSVGLGREGYTF. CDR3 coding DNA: TGCAGCGTTGGATTAGGGAGGGAAGGCTACACCTTC. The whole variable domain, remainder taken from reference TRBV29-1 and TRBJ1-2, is SAVISQKPSRDICQRGTSLTIQCQVDSQVTMMFWYRQQPGQSLTLIATANQGSEATYESGFVIDKFPISRPNLTFSTLTVSNMSPEDSSIYLCSVGLGREGYTFGSGTRLTVV.

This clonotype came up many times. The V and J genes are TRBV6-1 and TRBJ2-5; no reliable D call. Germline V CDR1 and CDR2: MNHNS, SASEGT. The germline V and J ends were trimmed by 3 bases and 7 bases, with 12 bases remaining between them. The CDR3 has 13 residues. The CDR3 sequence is CASSEGSITTQYF. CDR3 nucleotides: TGTGCCAGCAGTGAGGGTTCCATTACGACCCAGTACTTC.

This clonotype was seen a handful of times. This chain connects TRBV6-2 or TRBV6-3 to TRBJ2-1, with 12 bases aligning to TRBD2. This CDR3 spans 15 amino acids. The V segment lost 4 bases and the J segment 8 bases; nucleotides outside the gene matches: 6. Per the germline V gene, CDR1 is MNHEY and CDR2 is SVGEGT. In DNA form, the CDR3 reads TGTGCCAGCAGTTCGCTAGCGGGGGGGCTCGATGAGCAGTTCTTC. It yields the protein CASSSLAGGLDEQFF.

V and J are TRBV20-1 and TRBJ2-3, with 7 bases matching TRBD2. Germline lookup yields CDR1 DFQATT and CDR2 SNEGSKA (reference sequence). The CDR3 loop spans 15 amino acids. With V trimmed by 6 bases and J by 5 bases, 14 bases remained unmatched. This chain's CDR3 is CSAFKASGDLDTQYF. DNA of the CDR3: TGCAGTGCCTTTAAGGCCAGCGGGGACCTAGATACGCAGTATTTT.

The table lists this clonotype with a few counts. CDR3 DNA: TGTGCCAGCAGTTGGAACGGGAATCAGCCCCAGCATTTT. Translating gives CASSWNGNQPQHF. The chain has TRBV6-5 and TRBJ1-5, with D hard to call. The CDR3 sequence is 13 residues long. Trimming took 4 bases from V and 4 from J, leaving 8 bases between them. CDR1 and CDR2 (germline): MNHEY, SVGAGI.

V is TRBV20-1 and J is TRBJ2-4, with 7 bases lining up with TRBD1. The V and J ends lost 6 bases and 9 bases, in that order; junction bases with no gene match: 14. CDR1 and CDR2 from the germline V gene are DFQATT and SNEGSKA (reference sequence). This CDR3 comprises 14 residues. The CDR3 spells CSARRARGLGIQYF. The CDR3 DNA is TGCAGTGCCAGGCGGGCTAGGGGGCTTGGCATTCAGTACTTC.

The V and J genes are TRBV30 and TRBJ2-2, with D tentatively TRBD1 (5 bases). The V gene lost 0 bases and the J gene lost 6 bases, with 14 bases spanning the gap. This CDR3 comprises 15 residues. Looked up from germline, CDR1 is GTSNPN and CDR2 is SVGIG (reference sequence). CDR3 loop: CAWSVLRVGAGELFF. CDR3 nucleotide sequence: TGTGCCTGGAGTGTACTCAGGGTAGGCGCCGGGGAGCTGTTTTTT.

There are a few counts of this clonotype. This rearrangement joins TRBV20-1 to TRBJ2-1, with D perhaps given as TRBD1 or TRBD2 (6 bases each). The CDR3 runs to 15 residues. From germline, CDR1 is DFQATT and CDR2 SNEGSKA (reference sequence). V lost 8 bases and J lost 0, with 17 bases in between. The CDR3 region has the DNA TGCAGTCTACCGGCCAAGGGGGGCTCCTACAATGAGCAGTTCTTC. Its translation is CSLPAKGGSYNEQFF.

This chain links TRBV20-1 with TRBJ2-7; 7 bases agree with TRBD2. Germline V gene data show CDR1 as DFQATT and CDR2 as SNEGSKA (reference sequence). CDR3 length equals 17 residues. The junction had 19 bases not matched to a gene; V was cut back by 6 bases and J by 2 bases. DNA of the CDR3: TGCAGTGCCGCAGGAGCAGCGGGACCCGGCCGCCCCTACGAGCAGTACTTC. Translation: CSAAGAAGPGRPYEQYF.

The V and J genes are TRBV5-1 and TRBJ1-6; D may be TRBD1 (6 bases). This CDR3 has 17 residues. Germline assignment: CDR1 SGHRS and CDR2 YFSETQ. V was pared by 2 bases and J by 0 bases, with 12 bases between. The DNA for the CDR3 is TGCGCCAGCAGCTTCGGACAGCTGTCCTCCTATAATTCACCCCTCCACTTT. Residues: CASSFGQLSSYNSPLHF.

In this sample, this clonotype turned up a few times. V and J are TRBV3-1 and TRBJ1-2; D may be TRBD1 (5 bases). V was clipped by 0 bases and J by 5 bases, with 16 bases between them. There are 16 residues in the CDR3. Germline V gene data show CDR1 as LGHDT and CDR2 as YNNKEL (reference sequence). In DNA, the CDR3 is TGTGCCAGCAGCCAAGAACCCTCCCGGGGCAGGTATGGCTACACCTTC. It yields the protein CASSQEPSRGRYGYTF.

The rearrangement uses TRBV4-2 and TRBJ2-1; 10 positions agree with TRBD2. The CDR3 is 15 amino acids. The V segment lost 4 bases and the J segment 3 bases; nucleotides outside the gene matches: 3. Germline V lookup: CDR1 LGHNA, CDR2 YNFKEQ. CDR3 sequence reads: CASSPRLAGYNEQFF. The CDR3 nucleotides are TGTGCCAGCAGCCCCCGACTAGCGGGCTACAATGAGCAGTTCTTC.

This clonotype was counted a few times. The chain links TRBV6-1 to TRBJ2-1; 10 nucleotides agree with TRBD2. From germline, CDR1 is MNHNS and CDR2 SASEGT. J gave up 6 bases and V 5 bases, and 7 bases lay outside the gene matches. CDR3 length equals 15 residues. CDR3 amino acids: CASSNIAGGGNEQFF. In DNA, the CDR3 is TGTGCCAGCAGTAACATAGCGGGAGGCGGCAATGAGCAGTTCTTC.

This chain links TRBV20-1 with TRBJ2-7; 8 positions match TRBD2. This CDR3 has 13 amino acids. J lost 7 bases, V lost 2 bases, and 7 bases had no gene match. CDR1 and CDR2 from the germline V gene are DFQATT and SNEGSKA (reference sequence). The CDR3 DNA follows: TGCAGTGCTAGACGGGAGGGCCCGGGTGAGCAGTACTTC. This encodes CSARREGPGEQYF.

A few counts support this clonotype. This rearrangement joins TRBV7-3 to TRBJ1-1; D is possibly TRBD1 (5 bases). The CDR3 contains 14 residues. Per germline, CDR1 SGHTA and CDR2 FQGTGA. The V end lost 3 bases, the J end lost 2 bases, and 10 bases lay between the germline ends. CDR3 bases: TGTGCCAGCAGCTTTACCGGGGGAAACACTGAAGCTTTCTTT. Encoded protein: CASSFTGGNTEAFF.

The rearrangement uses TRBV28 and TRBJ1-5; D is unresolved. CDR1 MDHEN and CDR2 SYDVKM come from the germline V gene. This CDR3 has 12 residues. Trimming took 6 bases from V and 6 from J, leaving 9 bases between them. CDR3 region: CASSLSVQPQHF. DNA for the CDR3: TGTGCCAGCAGCCTCTCAGTTCAGCCCCAGCATTTT. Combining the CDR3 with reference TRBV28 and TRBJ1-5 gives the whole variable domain DVKVTQSSRYLVKRTGEKVFLECVQDMDHENMFWYRQDPGLGLRLIYFSYDVKMKEKGDIPEGYSVSREKKERFSLILESASTNQTSMYLCASSLSVQPQHFGDGTRLSIL.

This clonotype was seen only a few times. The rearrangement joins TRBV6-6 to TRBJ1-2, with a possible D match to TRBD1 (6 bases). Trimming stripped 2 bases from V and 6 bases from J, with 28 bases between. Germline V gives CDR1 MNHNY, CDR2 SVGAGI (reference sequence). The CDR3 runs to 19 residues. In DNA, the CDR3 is TGTGCCAGCAGTTACCAATCTGCCGGGACACCGAGAATGAGACATGGCTACACCTTC. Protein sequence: CASSYQSAGTPRMRHGYTF.

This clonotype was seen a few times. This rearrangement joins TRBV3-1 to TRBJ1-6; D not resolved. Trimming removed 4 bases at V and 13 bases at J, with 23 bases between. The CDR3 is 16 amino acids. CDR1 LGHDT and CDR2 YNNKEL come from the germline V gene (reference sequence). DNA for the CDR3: TGTGCCAGCAGCCTCCTCGCGGACGAGGCGGTTAGGCCCCTCCACTTT. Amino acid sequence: CASSLLADEAVRPLHF.

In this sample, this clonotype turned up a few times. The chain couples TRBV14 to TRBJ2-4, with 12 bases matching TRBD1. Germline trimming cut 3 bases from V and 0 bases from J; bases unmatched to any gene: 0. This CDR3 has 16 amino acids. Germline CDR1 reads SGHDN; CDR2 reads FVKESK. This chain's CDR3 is CASSQGQGAAKNIQYF. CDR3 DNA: TGTGCCAGCAGCCAGGGACAGGGGGCAGCCAAAAACATTCAGTACTTC. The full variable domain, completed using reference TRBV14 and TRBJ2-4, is EAGVTQFPSHSVIEKGQTVTLRCDPISGHDNLYWYRRVMGKEIKFLLHFVKESKQDESGMPNNRFLAERTGGTYSTLKVQPAELEDSGVYFCASSQGQGAAKNIQYFGAGTRLSVL.